This TCR beta chain was identified in a study of blood T cells in healthy people across ages. Trimming took 3 bases from V and 3 from J, leaving 10 bases between them. Germline values: CDR1 SNHLY, CDR2 FYNNEI. This CDR3 contains 14 residues. The use of a sample-barcoded 5' primer and a J-beta primer mix characterized a second PCR of about 6 to 11 cycles. In TCRdb, the 5' RACE reads were re-called with MiXCR into one record per CDR3 protein. The sample gives 760,000 or so distinct CDR3 sequences, roughly 25% of which show up once; more than 7.5% is in the top ten. These sequences were also reported in another study, on T cells of mothers and their children. From that paper: The entire RNA extract went into cDNA synthesis at approximately 1.5 ug per 15 ul. In the second PCR, M1S primer introduced barcodes and 2-4 random bases. The TCR beta CDR3 read count exceeded 9.5 million for each mother and was around 3.1 million for each child.

The sample comprised blood. The gene calls are TRBV2 and TRBJ2-3; the D gene is possibly TRBD1 (6 bases). This sequence originates from a boy younger than 18 in good health. The CDR3 here is CASSENRVTDTQYF. For the CDR3, the DNA is TGTGCCAGCAGTGAGAACAGGGTGACAGATACGCAGTATTTT.